This passage covers 5 T cell receptor beta chains from one sample sequenced in a study of blood T cell repertoires in COVID-19. Produced via immunoSEQ multiplex PCR; TCRdb's table is partial and in-frame only. The table records about 340,000 clones, over 80% of them present only once. Source material: peripheral blood. The receptor set was obtained from a woman in her 50s with COVID-19, enrolled during active disease.

This CDR3 is CASTMSGQGIHYGYTF. The CDR3 nucleotides are TGCGCCAGCACCATGTCAGGACAGGGAATTCACTATGGCTACACCTTC. The chain carries TRBV4-3 and TRBJ1-2; TRBD1 matches at 8 bases. This CDR3 spans 16 amino acids. With 7 bases clipped from V and 3 bases from J, the junction kept 13 bases outside the gene matches. Germline-derived CDR1 and CDR2 are LGHNA and YSLEER.

The chain carries TRBV2 and TRBJ1-5; 9 bases fit TRBD1. The V gene's germline CDR1 is SNHLY and CDR2 FYNNEI. The CDR3 consists of 14 residues. J lost 4 bases, V lost 6 bases, and 4 bases had no gene match. In nucleotides, the CDR3 is TGTGCCAGCAGCGAGGGACAGGGTAATCAGCCCCAGCATTTT. This translates into CASSEGQGNQPQHF.

This chain joins TRBV27 and TRBJ2-7; TRBD2 agrees at 14 bases. Germline V gene data show CDR1 as MNHEY and CDR2 as SMNVEV (reference sequence). This CDR3 spans 17 amino acids. The V gene end was trimmed by 6 bases and the J gene end by 2 bases; junction bases not matched to a gene: 9. CDR3 DNA sequence: TGTGCCAGCAGCCGGGGACTAGCGGGAGCGCGCCCCTACGAGCAGTACTTC. Protein: CASSRGLAGARPYEQYF.

This sequence joins TRBV6-5 and TRBJ1-4, with 7 bases that match TRBD1. The V and J ends lost 6 bases and 8 bases, in that order; junction bases with no gene match: 9. The CDR3 sequence is 14 residues long. The germline V gene has CDR1 MNHEY and CDR2 SVGAGI. CDR3 amino acids: CASRPTGPGEKLFF. Written as DNA, the CDR3 is TGTGCCAGCAGGCCGACAGGGCCGGGGGAAAAACTGTTTTTT.

The rearrangement joins TRBV7-9 to TRBJ2-5; tentatively, D is TRBD2 (5 bases). This CDR3 region has 13 residues. The V gene's germline CDR1 is SEHNR and CDR2 FQNEAQ (reference sequence). Trimming removed 5 bases from V and 6 bases from J, with 13 bases in between. The CDR3 loop reads CASSLDYLQTQYF. The CDR3 region has the DNA TGTGCCAGCAGCCTTGACTACCTCCAGACCCAGTACTTC.